This section outlines one TCR beta chain sequence together with its context. Every TCR cDNA molecule bore its own unique molecular identifier. TCRdb itself ran the 5' RACE reads through MiXCR, one entry per CDR3 protein. In the table there are almost 75,000 distinct CDR3 sequences, approximately 12% of which are singletons. Time point defined: sample taken at primary tumor resection. Tumor, nontumor lung or frozen PBMC supplied whole RNA that was sequenced unsorted. The data stem from a study of spatial heterogeneity in lung cancer. Background on the study: Combinations of a unique TCR and a UMI were tallied in raw reads, and on average each appeared more than ten times.

The origin of this receptor is a male donor with early-stage non-small cell lung cancer. The specimen comprised PBMCs, sampled at surgery.

CDR3 protein: CASSLEAAGGYTF. Here the CDR3 DNA reads TGCGCCAGCAGCTTGGAGGCGGCAGGTGGCTACACCTTC. The chain links TRBV5-1 to TRBJ1-2; no reliable D call. The CDR3 runs to 13 residues. Germline CDR1 is SGHRS and CDR2 is YFSETQ. V lost 0 bases and J 7 bases, leaving 10 bases between the germline ends.